These 19 T cell receptor beta chains came from one sample sequenced in a study of shared clonotypes between healthy human individuals. This table comes from immunoSEQ multiplex PCR, and its TCRdb copy is limited to in-frame clones, with some not included. The sample lists over a million clones, around 95% seen once, with approximately 1% in the top ten. The sequenced sample was naive CD4+ T cells sorted from blood. The subset was: CD45RA+ positively selected. The receptor source for this set is a man under 40 in good health.

The chain joins TRBV19 to TRBJ2-7; D possibly matches TRBD1 or TRBD2 (5 bases each). Trimming shortened V by 3 bases and J by 1 base, and 13 bases separated the two germline ends. Germline CDR1 and CDR2: LNHDA and SQIVND (reference sequence). The CDR3 contains 15 residues. The CDR3 protein is CASSIFGGVSYEQYF. The CDR3 bases are TGTGCCAGTAGTATCTTTGGGGGTGTGTCCTACGAGCAGTACTTC.

The gene calls are TRBV19 and TRBJ2-3; 8 bases agree with TRBD1. The V gene end was trimmed by 10 bases and the J gene end by 0 bases; junction bases not matched to a gene: 12. Germline V gene data show CDR1 as LNHDA and CDR2 as SQIVND (reference sequence). The CDR3 runs to 16 residues. The CDR3 coding sequence is TGTGCCACCCGACAGGGGCGCTTAGCTAGCACAGATACGCAGTATTTT. Protein: CATRQGRLASTDTQYF.

The chain employs TRBV2 and TRBJ2-7, with 13 bases fitting TRBD2. The CDR3 sequence is 16 residues long. The germline V gene has CDR1 SNHLY and CDR2 FYNNEI. Unmatched junction bases numbered 3, after V lost 4 bases and J lost 0 bases. DNA for the CDR3: TGTGCCAGCAGTGGGGGACTAGCGGGGCGCTCCTACGAGCAGTACTTC. It codes for CASSGGLAGRSYEQYF.

The chain combines TRBV28 with TRBJ2-7; no firm D call. The V gene's germline CDR1 is MDHEN and CDR2 SYDVKM. The ends were cut back, 6 bases at V and 1 base at J, with 13 bases in the middle. There are 14 residues in the CDR3. The CDR3 is CASSSLDGSYEQYF. The DNA for the CDR3 is TGTGCCAGCAGCTCATTGGACGGATCCTACGAGCAGTACTTC.

The chain links TRBV5-1 to TRBJ2-3; D might be TRBD2 (6 bases). CDR3 size: 15 residues. Germline V gene data show CDR1 as SGHRS and CDR2 as YFSETQ. With 0 bases removed from V and 5 bases from J, the gap between germline ends came to 13 bases. CDR3 loop: CASSLGGLQGDTQYF. The DNA of the CDR3 is TGCGCCAGCAGCTTGGGGGGACTCCAGGGAGATACGCAGTATTTT.

This rearrangement joins TRBV18 to TRBJ1-5; D is ambiguous. Germline V gene data show CDR1 as KGHSH and CDR2 as LQKENI. Trimming cost V 6 bases and J 3 bases, with 12 bases left between them. CDR3 length: 14 residues. CDR3 residues: CASSSPGNNQPQHF. CDR3 DNA sequence: TGTGCCAGCTCGTCCCCGGGAAACAATCAGCCCCAGCATTTT.

The rearrangement joins TRBV5-6 to TRBJ1-2, with a possible D match to TRBD1 (5 bases). Germline-derived CDR1 and CDR2 are SGHDT and YYEEEE. The CDR3 length is 16 residues. V lost 2 bases, J lost 8 bases, and 22 bases lay in between. This CDR3 is CASSFLVRGKTGGYTF. DNA of the CDR3: TGTGCCAGCAGCTTTCTGGTTCGGGGCAAGACTGGGGGCTACACCTTC.

CDR3 coding DNA: TGTGCCAGCACGACCCACCAAGATCAGGGACAGGGGCGCTACGAGCAGTACTTC. Its protein is CASTTHQDQGQGRYEQYF. The chain employs TRBV27 and TRBJ2-7; 10 bases are shared with TRBD1. The germline V gene has CDR1 MNHEY and CDR2 SMNVEV (reference sequence). J was trimmed by 3 bases and V by 7 bases; bases with no gene match: 18. The CDR3 sequence is 18 residues long.

The CDR3: CASSLNQGRQPQHF. CDR3 DNA: TGTGCCAGCAGTTTGAATCAGGGGCGTCAGCCCCAGCATTTT. V usage is TRBV28 and J usage is TRBJ1-5; weak D call: TRBD1 (6 bases). Germline-derived CDR1 and CDR2 are MDHEN and SYDVKM. The CDR3 is 14 residues long. Trimming took off 3 bases at V and 6 bases at J, with 12 bases between the two ends.

This chain joins TRBV6-1 and TRBJ1-3; D is uncertain. The length of the CDR3 is 16 residues. V lost 3 bases and J lost 0, with 12 bases in between. CDR1 MNHNS and CDR2 SASEGT come from the germline V gene. CDR3 amino acids: CASSDLEPDSGNTIYF. The CDR3 DNA is TGTGCCAGCAGTGATCTAGAGCCGGACTCTGGAAACACCATATATTTT.

The DNA for the CDR3 is TGTGCCAGCAGTCCCAGGGAGGGGGAAAAACTGTTTTTT. Its protein product is CASSPREGEKLFF. This chain uses TRBV5-4 with TRBJ1-4, with D perhaps TRBD1 (5 bases). Germline assignment: CDR1 SGHNT and CDR2 YYREEE (reference sequence). The CDR3 totals 13 residues. Trimming cost V 5 bases and J 8 bases, with 13 bases left between them.

This clone was seen only once. This sequence joins TRBV5-1 and TRBJ2-1, with 10 nucleotides matching TRBD1. From germline, CDR1 is SGHRS and CDR2 YFSETQ. J gave up 5 bases and V 0 bases, and 8 bases lay outside the gene matches. The CDR3 runs 17 residues. CDR3 loop: CASSLDAGTGVDNEQFF. The CDR3 DNA reads TGCGCCAGCAGCTTGGACGCCGGGACAGGGGTTGACAATGAGCAGTTCTTC.

CDR3: CASSLSGSVSQYF. The CDR3 coding sequence is TGTGCCAGCAGCCTTAGCGGGAGCGTGTCGCAGTATTTT. The chain carries TRBV7-3 and TRBJ2-3; the match to TRBD2 covers 9 bases. Germline-derived CDR1 and CDR2 are SGHTA and FQGTGA. J gave up 10 bases and V 5 bases, and 7 bases lay outside the gene matches. The CDR3 is 13 amino acids.

This chain links TRBV10-2 with TRBJ2-3; D may match TRBD1 or TRBD2 (6 bases each). The CDR3 spans 13 residues. CDR1 is WSHSY and CDR2 is SAAADI in the germline V gene. The ends were cut back, 2 bases at V and 9 bases at J, with 12 bases in the middle. In DNA, the CDR3 is TGCGCCAGCAGTGAGCGAAGGGGGGAAACGCAGTATTTT. It codes for CASSERRGETQYF.

The J gene is TRBJ2-5, the V gene TRBV7-9; 7 positions match TRBD1. J lost 5 bases, V lost 5 bases, and 11 bases had no gene match. The germline V gene has CDR1 SEHNR and CDR2 FQNEAQ (reference sequence). The CDR3 extends over 15 amino acids. CDR3 in amino acids: CASSLRQGAQETQYF. The DNA for the CDR3 is TGTGCCAGCAGCCTTCGACAGGGAGCGCAGGAGACCCAGTACTTC.

This chain links TRBV6-6 with TRBJ1-2; D is unresolved. Trimming cost V 0 bases and J 0 bases, with 8 bases left between them. Germline V gives CDR1 MNHNY, CDR2 SVGAGI (reference sequence). The CDR3 is 15 residues long. CDR3 coding DNA: TGTGCCAGCAGTTACTCTCTGTCCTCTAACTATGGCTACACCTTC. It yields the protein CASSYSLSSNYGYTF.

On this clone: Other DNA sequences in this sample translate to the same CDR3. The chain couples TRBV21-1 to TRBJ2-7; the DNA was not compared with TRBD1, the D call given in the table. TRBV21-1 is a pseudogene. The CDR3 has 15 amino acids. The CDR3 region has the DNA TGTGCCAGCAGCAAAGGGGGGCAGGGAGCCTACGAGCAGTACTTC. This translates into CASSKGGQGAYEQYF.

The chain joins TRBV18 to TRBJ2-2, with TRBD2 matching over 9 bases. This CDR3 region has 17 residues. CDR1 is KGHSH, CDR2 LQKENI, per germline. The ends lost 4 bases at V and 7 bases at J; junction bases unmatched: 13. The CDR3 DNA sequence: TGTGCCAGCTCACTCCAACTTGCGGGAGGGCCTGGCGGGGAGCTGTTTTTT. Translation: CASSLQLAGGPGGELFF. Combining the CDR3 with reference TRBV18 and TRBJ2-2 gives the whole variable domain NAGVMQNPRHLVRRRGQEARLRCSPMKGHSHVYWYRQLPEEGLKFMVYLQKENIIDESGMPKERFSAEFPKEGPSILRIQQVVRGDSAAYFCASSLQLAGGPGGELFFGEGSRLTVL.

This clone is a singleton in its sample. This chain connects TRBV5-1 to TRBJ1-1; D might be TRBD1 (5 bases). The CDR3 totals 14 residues. Germline-derived CDR1 and CDR2 are SGHRS and YFSETQ. V was trimmed by 3 bases and J by 5 bases, leaving 14 bases between them. The CDR3 DNA sequence: TGCGCCAGCAGCTCAGGGACCCAACAGACTGAAGCTTTCTTT. Residues: CASSSGTQQTEAFF. Full variable domain (outside the CDR3, taken from reference TRBV5-1 and TRBJ1-1): KAGVTQTPRYLIKTRGQQVTLSCSPISGHRSVSWYQQTPGQGLQFLFEYFSETQRNKGNFPGRFSGRQFSNSRSEMNVSTLELGDSALYLCASSSGTQQTEAFFGQGTRLTVV.